The T cell receptor beta chain described here comes from a study of T cell changes during pregnancy in multiple sclerosis. Germline assignment: CDR1 SGHTA and CDR2 FQGNSA. V dropped 6 bases and J dropped 8; count of bases not matched to a gene: 7. CDR3 length: 13 residues. Measured with immunoSEQ multiplex PCR; TCRdb has only the in-frame clones, and not every one. The table has 55,000 to 95,000 clones, approximately 92% seen once. The chain has TRBV7-2 and TRBJ1-2, with 9 bases that match TRBD1. The specimen was peripheral blood, collected in the second trimester of pregnancy. This receptor was taken from a female donor in good health, enrolled as a control in a pregnancy study. CDR3 region: CASRRTGVLGYTF. In DNA, the CDR3 is TGTGCCAGCAGGCGGACAGGGGTTTTGGGCTACACCTTC.